The 16 T cell receptor beta chains presented below share a single source sample, sequenced in a study of blood T cell repertoires in COVID-19. Clones were read by immunoSEQ multiplex PCR, and TCRdb kept only the in-frame ones, dropping some. The sample lists 300,000 or so clones, about 87% seen once, with 1.3% in the top ten. Specimen: peripheral blood. These receptor sequences come from an older man with acute or convalescent COVID-19.

This chain uses TRBV27 with TRBJ1-5; D is unresolved. Germline V gene sequence: CDR1 MNHEY, CDR2 SMNVEV (reference sequence). V gave up 6 bases and J gave up 2 bases, with 14 bases separating them. The CDR3 length is 15 residues. The CDR3 reads CASRNSRVRNQPQHF. The CDR3 DNA follows: TGTGCCAGCAGAAACTCCCGGGTCCGCAATCAGCCCCAGCATTTT.

This chain uses TRBV28 with TRBJ2-2; 8 bases are a match to TRBD2. This CDR3 is 18 amino acids long. CDR1 is MDHEN and CDR2 is SYDVKM in the germline V gene. With V trimmed by 5 bases and J by 3 bases, 14 bases remained unmatched. CDR3 DNA sequence: TGTGCCAGCAGTCAACCCTTACGGGGGGGCCCCTACACCGGGGAGCTGTTTTTT. Translated, it gives CASSQPLRGGPYTGELFF. The full variable domain, in which reference TRBV28 and TRBJ2-2 provide the parts outside the CDR3, is DVKVTQSSRYLVKRTGEKVFLECVQDMDHENMFWYRQDPGLGLRLIYFSYDVKMKEKGDIPEGYSVSREKKERFSLILESASTNQTSMYLCASSQPLRGGPYTGELFFGEGSRLTVL.

The CDR3 here is CATKKRGLTGYHQPQHF. The DNA for the CDR3 is TGTGCCACCAAAAAGCGAGGACTTACCGGTTATCATCAGCCCCAGCATTTT. The genes are TRBV19 and TRBJ1-5; D is unclear. Germline loops: CDR1 LNHDA, CDR2 SQIVND (reference sequence). The CDR3 has 17 residues. The ends were cut back, 10 bases at V and 5 bases at J, with 27 bases in the middle. The full variable domain, completed using reference TRBV19 and TRBJ1-5, is DGGITQSPKYLFRKEGQNVTLSCEQNLNHDAMYWYRQDPGQGLRLIYYSQIVNDFQKGDIAEGYSVSREKKESFPLTVTSAQKNPTAFYLCATKKRGLTGYHQPQHFGDGTRLSIL.

V is TRBV27 and J is TRBJ2-3; possible D gene TRBD2, 6 bases. Germline lookup yields CDR1 MNHEY and CDR2 SMNVEV (reference sequence). The germline V and J ends were trimmed by 6 bases and 2 bases, with 12 bases remaining between them. This CDR3 comprises 14 residues. The CDR3 loop is CASSRGTYTDTQYF. CDR3 bases: TGTGCCAGCAGCCGTGGGACTTACACAGATACGCAGTATTTT.

This chain connects TRBV19 to TRBJ2-3; perhaps TRBD1 as D (5 bases). Looked up from germline, CDR1 is LNHDA and CDR2 is SQIVND (reference sequence). V dropped 7 bases and J dropped 0 bases, with 14 bases sitting between them. The CDR3 is made up of 15 amino acids. The CDR3 sequence: CASTPLGLSTDTQYF. CDR3 nucleotides: TGTGCCAGTACCCCTTTGGGGCTTAGCACAGATACGCAGTATTTT.

The chain carries TRBV10-1 and TRBJ2-1, with 7 bases that match TRBD2. V was pared by 3 bases and J by 6 bases, with 2 bases of the junction left unmatched. The germline V gene has CDR1 WNHNN and CDR2 SYGVQD (reference sequence). The CDR3 contains 13 residues. CDR3 bases: TGCGCCAGCAGTGATCCGGGGGGCAATGAGCAGTTCTTC. Its protein is CASSDPGGNEQFF.

The chain combines TRBV2 with TRBJ2-4, with TRBD1 identical over 7 bases. Trimming removed 7 bases from V and 6 bases from J; junction bases left unmatched: 3. In germline, CDR1 is SNHLY, CDR2 FYNNEI. The CDR3 length is 12 residues. DNA for the CDR3: TGTGCCAGCAACACAGGGGCAAACATTCAGTACTTC. This codes for CASNTGANIQYF.

CDR3 DNA: TGTGCCAGCAGTTTTTGGGGGCCAGGAAATTCACCCCTCCACTTT. This translates into CASSFWGPGNSPLHF. The chain combines TRBV28 with TRBJ1-6; TRBD1 is a possible D gene (6 bases). CDR3 length: 15 residues. The V and J ends lost 3 bases and 7 bases respectively, with 13 bases between them. The germline V gene has CDR1 MDHEN and CDR2 SYDVKM. Filled out from reference TRBV28 and TRBJ1-6, the complete variable domain reads DVKVTQSSRYLVKRTGEKVFLECVQDMDHENMFWYRQDPGLGLRLIYFSYDVKMKEKGDIPEGYSVSREKKERFSLILESASTNQTSMYLCASSFWGPGNSPLHFGNGTRLTVT.

The V call is TRBV6-2 or TRBV6-3, the J call TRBJ2-7; 7 bases agree with TRBD1. The CDR3 spans 11 residues. Germline CDR1 and CDR2: MNHEY and SVGEGT. V shed 5 bases and J 10 bases; nucleotides not matched to a gene: 5. CDR3 DNA sequence: TGTGCCAGCAGTGACGACAGGGCCCAGTACTTC. Translating it yields CASSDDRAQYF.

The chain employs TRBV6-2 or TRBV6-3 and TRBJ2-1; the match to TRBD2 covers 7 bases. Germline V gene data show CDR1 as MNHEY and CDR2 as SVGEGT. The J segment lost 5 bases and the V segment lost 4 bases, leaving 11 bases of the junction unmatched. This CDR3 has 16 residues. As DNA, the CDR3 is TGTGCCAGCAGTTGGGGGGGGACCCTAATCCACAATGAGCAGTTCTTC. This translates into CASSWGGTLIHNEQFF.

This clone was seen a few times. The chain uses TRBV28 and TRBJ2-7; weak D call: TRBD1 (5 bases). Germline CDR1 and CDR2: MDHEN and SYDVKM. CDR3 length: 14 residues. V was trimmed by 6 bases and J by 3 bases, leaving 15 bases between them. CDR3 loop: CASSLPIRGYEQYF. CDR3 coding DNA: TGTGCCAGCAGCCTCCCCATTAGGGGCTACGAGCAGTACTTC. Full variable domain (rest looked up from reference TRBV28 and TRBJ2-7): DVKVTQSSRYLVKRTGEKVFLECVQDMDHENMFWYRQDPGLGLRLIYFSYDVKMKEKGDIPEGYSVSREKKERFSLILESASTNQTSMYLCASSLPIRGYEQYFGPGTRLTVT.

The CDR3 nucleotides read TGTGCCAGCAGCTTAACAGGGGATAGGGCTGAAGCTTTCTTT. It specifies CASSLTGDRAEAFF. The chain recombines TRBV7-3 with TRBJ1-1; D is perhaps TRBD1 (5 bases). Germline V gene sequence: CDR1 SGHTA, CDR2 FQGTGA. V was clipped by 0 bases and J by 6 bases, with 11 bases between them. The CDR3 is 14 residues long. Filled out from reference TRBV7-3 and TRBJ1-1, the complete variable domain reads GAGVSQTPSNKVTEKGKYVELRCDPISGHTALYWYRQSLGQGPEFLIYFQGTGAADDSGLPNDRFFAVRPEGSVSTLKIQRTERGDSAVYLCASSLTGDRAEAFFGQGTRLTVV.

A few counts support this clone. This chain uses TRBV2 with TRBJ2-7; D may be TRBD1 (6 bases). V was trimmed by 6 bases and J by 2 bases, leaving 11 bases between them. This CDR3 is built from 13 residues. Germline-derived CDR1 and CDR2 are SNHLY and FYNNEI. The DNA for the CDR3 is TGTGCCAGCAGCCGGGACACCCCCTACGAGCAGTACTTC. It specifies CASSRDTPYEQYF.

This clone occurred once. This sequence joins TRBV7-2 and TRBJ2-7; D possibly corresponds to TRBD2 (5 bases). Trimming removed 1 base from V and 7 bases from J, with 11 bases in between. The CDR3 sequence is 13 residues long. The germline V gene has CDR1 SGHTA and CDR2 FQGNSA. CDR3 nucleotides: TGTGCCAGCAGCTTAGGAGGGTGGGAAGAGCAGTACTTC. Translating it yields CASSLGGWEEQYF.

This clone was detected only a few times. V is TRBV2 and J is TRBJ2-5; 9 bases agree with TRBD1. From germline, CDR1 is SNHLY and CDR2 FYNNEI. V shed 2 bases, J shed 4 bases, and the junction held 5 bases outside the gene matches. The CDR3 extends over 15 amino acids. Here the CDR3 reads CASSENWDRVETQYF. CDR3 in DNA: TGTGCCAGCAGTGAAAATTGGGACAGGGTAGAGACCCAGTACTTC.

This chain joins TRBV6-6 and TRBJ2-1; no reliable D call. Germline V lookup: CDR1 MNHNY, CDR2 SVGAGI (reference sequence). This CDR3 has 14 residues. Trimming removed 0 bases from V and 7 bases from J, with 10 bases in between. CDR3 sequence reads: CASSYSSQINEQFF. The DNA of the CDR3 is TGTGCCAGCAGTTACTCGTCACAGATTAATGAGCAGTTCTTC.